This T cell receptor (beta chain) emerged from a study of blood T cell repertoires in COVID-19. As originally analysed: Quantification of nucleated cells was approximated via reference gene primer amplification. The table came from immunoSEQ multiplex PCR; TCRdb's copy has only in-frame clones and leaves some out. The V and J calls and clone size come from that table; D and trimming were worked out from the DNA. The sample yields about 85,000 clones, nearly 90% seen once. V lost 3 bases to trimming and J lost 2 bases; unmatched junction nucleotides: 1. The CDR3 extends over 14 amino acids. CDR1 and CDR2 from the germline V gene are SGHVS and FQNEAQ.

The chain is built from TRBV7-8 and TRBJ1-2, with 9 bases fitting TRBD1. The material sequenced was peripheral blood. This receptor was taken from a woman at least 80 years old with active or convalescent COVID-19. The CDR3 DNA reads as TGTGCCAGCAGCTTGGGGACAGGGAACTATGGCTACACCTTC. Translated, it gives CASSLGTGNYGYTF. Full variable domain (outside the CDR3, taken from reference TRBV7-8 and TRBJ1-2): GAGVSQSPRYKVAKRGQDVALRCDPISGHVSLFWYQQALGQGPEFLTYFQNEAQLDKSGLPSDRFFAERPEGSVSTLKIQRTQQEDSAVYLCASSLGTGNYGYTFGSGTRLTVV.